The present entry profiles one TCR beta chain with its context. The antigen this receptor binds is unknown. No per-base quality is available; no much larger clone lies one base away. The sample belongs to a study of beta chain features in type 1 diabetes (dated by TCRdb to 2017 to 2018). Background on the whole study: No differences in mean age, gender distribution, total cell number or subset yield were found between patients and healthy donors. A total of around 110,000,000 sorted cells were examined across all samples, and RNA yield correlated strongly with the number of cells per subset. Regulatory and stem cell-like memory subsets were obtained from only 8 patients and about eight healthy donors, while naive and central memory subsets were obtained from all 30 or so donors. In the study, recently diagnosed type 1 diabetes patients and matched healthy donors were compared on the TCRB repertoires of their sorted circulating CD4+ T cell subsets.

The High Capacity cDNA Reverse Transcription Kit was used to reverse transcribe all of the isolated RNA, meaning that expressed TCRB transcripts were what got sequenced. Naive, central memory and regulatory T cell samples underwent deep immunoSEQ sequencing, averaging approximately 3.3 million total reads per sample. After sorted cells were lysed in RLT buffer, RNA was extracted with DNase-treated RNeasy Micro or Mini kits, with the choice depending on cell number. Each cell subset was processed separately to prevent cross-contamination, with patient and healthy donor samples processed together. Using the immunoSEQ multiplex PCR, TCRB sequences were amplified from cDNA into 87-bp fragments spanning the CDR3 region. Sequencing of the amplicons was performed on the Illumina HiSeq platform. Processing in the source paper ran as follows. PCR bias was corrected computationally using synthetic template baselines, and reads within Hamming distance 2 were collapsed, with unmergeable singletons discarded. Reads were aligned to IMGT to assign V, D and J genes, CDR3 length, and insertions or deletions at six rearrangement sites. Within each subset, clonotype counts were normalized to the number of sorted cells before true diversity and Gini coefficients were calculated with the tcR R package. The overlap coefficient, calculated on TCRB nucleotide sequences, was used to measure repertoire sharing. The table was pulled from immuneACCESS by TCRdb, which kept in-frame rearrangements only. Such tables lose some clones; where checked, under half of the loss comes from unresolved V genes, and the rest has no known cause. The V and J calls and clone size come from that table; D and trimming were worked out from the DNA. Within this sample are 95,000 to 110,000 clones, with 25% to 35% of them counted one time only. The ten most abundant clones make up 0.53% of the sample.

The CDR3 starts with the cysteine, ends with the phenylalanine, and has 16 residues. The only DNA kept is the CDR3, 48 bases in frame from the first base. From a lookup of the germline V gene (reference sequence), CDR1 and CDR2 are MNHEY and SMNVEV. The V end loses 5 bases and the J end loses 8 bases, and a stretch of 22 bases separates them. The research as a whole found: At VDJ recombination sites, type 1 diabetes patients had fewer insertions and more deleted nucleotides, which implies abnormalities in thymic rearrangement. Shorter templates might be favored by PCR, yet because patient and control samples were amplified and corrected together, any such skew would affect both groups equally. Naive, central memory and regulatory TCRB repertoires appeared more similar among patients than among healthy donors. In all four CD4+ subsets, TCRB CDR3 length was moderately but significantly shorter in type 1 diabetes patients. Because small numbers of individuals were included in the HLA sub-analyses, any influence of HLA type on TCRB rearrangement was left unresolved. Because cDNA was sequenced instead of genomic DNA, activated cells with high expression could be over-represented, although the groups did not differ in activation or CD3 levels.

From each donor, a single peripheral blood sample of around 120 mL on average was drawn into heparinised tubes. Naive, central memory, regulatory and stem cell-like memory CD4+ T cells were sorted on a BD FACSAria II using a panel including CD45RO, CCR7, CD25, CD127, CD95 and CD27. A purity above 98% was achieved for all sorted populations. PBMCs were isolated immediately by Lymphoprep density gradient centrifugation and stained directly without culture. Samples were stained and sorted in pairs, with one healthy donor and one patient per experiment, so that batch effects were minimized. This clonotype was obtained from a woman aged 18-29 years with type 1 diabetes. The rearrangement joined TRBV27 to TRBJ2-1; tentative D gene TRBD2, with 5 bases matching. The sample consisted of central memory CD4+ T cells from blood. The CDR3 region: CASSLEGGPRVDEQFF. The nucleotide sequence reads TGTGCCAGCAGTCTCGAGGGCGGCCCGCGGGTCGATGAGCAGTTCTTC.